The rows below give T cell receptor beta chains drawn from one sample of a study of graft-versus-host responses after intestinal transplantation. Profiled with immunoSEQ multiplex PCR; TCRdb holds only in-frame clones, not every one. The repertoire includes just under 65,000 clones, more than 90% of them detected once, and roughly 1.5% sits in the top ten. Their target antigens are unknown. The specimen was unstimulated CD8+ T cells sorted from spleen or lymph node cells, collected before transplant. These receptors came from a human donor who was the organ donor for an intestinal transplant. CDR3s include the opening cysteine and the closing phenylalanine or tryptophan.

length: 15
V: TRBV9
J: TRBJ1-5
CDR3: CASSRSGGSGQPQHF

length: 15
V: TRBV10-3
J: TRBJ2-7
CDR3: CAISESQGWGYEQYF

length: 15
V: TRBV19
J: TRBJ1-2
CDR3: CASSEGLNTLYGYTF

length: 17
V: TRBV9
J: TRBJ2-2
CDR3: CASSGTVEGKVTGELFF

length: 15
V: TRBV9
J: TRBJ2-1
CDR3: CASRMGASPHGEQFF

length: 15
V: TRBV10-3
J: TRBJ2-7
CDR3: CAISGTGQGSYEQYF

length: 13
V: TRBV30
J: TRBJ2-1
CDR3: CAWSVSVYNEQFF

length: 13
V: TRBV18
J: TRBJ1-1
CDR3: CASSLGGNTEAFF

length: 15
V: TRBV13
J: TRBJ2-7
CDR3: CASSFQASLTYEQYF

length: 15
V: TRBV5-4
J: TRBJ2-7
CDR3: CASSDTMTSSYEQYF

length: 18
V: TRBV2
J: TRBJ2-6
CDR3: CASSDGRGLLAGANVLTF

length: 15
V: TRBV30
J: TRBJ2-3
CDR3: CAWSIGRGGTDTQYF

length: 15
V: TRBV28
J: TRBJ1-5
CDR3: CASSLVTRGNQPQHF

length: 13
V: TRBV27
J: TRBJ1-1
CDR3: CASRKAWGAEAFF

length: 15
V: TRBV11-2
J: TRBJ2-7
CDR3: CASSLPSGSLYEQYF

length: 13
V: TRBV6-1
J: TRBJ1-5
CDR3: CAGGGGGNQPQHF

length: 15
V: TRBV28
J: TRBJ2-7
CDR3: CASSSRRTAGGEQYF

length: 16
V: TRBV28
J: TRBJ1-1
CDR3: CASSFGRVDDATEAFF

length: 15
V: TRBV9
J: .
CDR3: CASSATSGKTYEQYF

length: 15
V: TRBV7-6
J: TRBJ2-5
CDR3: CASSLGPGEQETQYF

length: 13
V: TRBV15
J: TRBJ2-7
CDR3: CATSRLQGIEQYF

length: 15
V: TRBV7-9
J: TRBJ1-1
CDR3: CASSLETGVDTEAFF

length: 15
V: TRBV25-1
J: TRBJ2-3
CDR3: CASSAGSGGTDTQYF

length: 13
V: TRBV6-1
J: TRBJ2-1
CDR3: CASSDGVDYEQFF

length: 13
V: TRBV9
J: TRBJ2-7
CDR3: CASSAGTTHEQYF

length: 13
V: TRBV19
J: TRBJ2-1
CDR3: CASSMGPRGSPFF

length: 15
V: TRBV10-2
J: TRBJ2-1
CDR3: CASSEGTSRVNEQFF

length: 15
V: TRBV27
J: TRBJ2-4
CDR3: CASSLSPVAKNIQYF

length: 14
V: TRBV28
J: TRBJ1-5
CDR3: CASSFLRFGQPQHF

length: 14
V: TRBV28
J: TRBJ1-1
CDR3: CASSFRQEATEAFF

length: 12
V: TRBV9
J: TRBJ2-7
CDR3: CASSGRSREQYF

length: 12
V: TRBV6-4
J: TRBJ2-3
CDR3: CASSDSPGTQYF

length: 13
V: TRBV2
J: TRBJ2-7
CDR3: CASSEGTTYEQYF

length: 14
V: TRBV27
J: TRBJ2-2
CDR3: CASSAIGQTGELFF

length: 15
V: TRBV9
J: TRBJ2-2
CDR3: CASSSSGFNTGELFF

length: 13
V: TRBV19
J: TRBJ2-1
CDR3: CASSPGSGSEQFF

length: 14
V: TRBV7-3
J: TRBJ1-2
CDR3: CASSLDPAGYGYTF

length: 14
V: TRBV9
J: TRBJ1-1
CDR3: CASNPLGRGTEAFF

length: 15
V: TRBV9
J: TRBJ2-7
CDR3: CASSTSGTEGDEQYF

length: 16
V: TRBV18
J: TRBJ2-3
CDR3: CASSPLPRRRENTQYF

length: 16
V: TRBV18
J: TRBJ2-7
CDR3: CASSPHGLAGTYEQYF

length: 16
V: TRBV10-3
J: TRBJ2-7
CDR3: CAISESRVDSSYEQYF

length: 19
V: TRBV7-2
J: TRBJ2-3
CDR3: CASSLALVPSGIHTDTQYF

length: 11
V: TRBV5-1
J: TRBJ1-2
CDR3: CASSFSGSYTF

length: 12
V: TRBV28
J: TRBJ2-7
CDR3: CASSLDRLATYF

length: 13
V: TRBV7-8
J: TRBJ2-1
CDR3: CASSLALAGEQFF

length: 11
V: TRBV30
J: TRBJ1-1
CDR3: CAWRTEAEAFF

length: 16
V: TRBV5-8
J: TRBJ1-1
CDR3: CASSLSLLKMNTEAFF

length: 14
V: TRBV27
J: TRBJ1-5
CDR3: CASSLSAFNQPQHF

length: 13
V: TRBV15
J: TRBJ1-1
CDR3: CATSADRATEAFF

length: 15
V: TRBV9
J: TRBJ1-2
CDR3: CASSVGTGAYNGYTF

length: 17
V: TRBV5-1
J: TRBJ2-3
CDR3: CASSLSTSGRETDTQYF

length: 17
V: TRBV9
J: TRBJ2-2
CDR3: CASGSSTRDSNTGELFF

length: 15
V: TRBV18
J: TRBJ2-1
CDR3: CASSPRQGFHNEQFF

length: 14
V: TRBV19
J: TRBJ1-5
CDR3: CASTDAMGGQPQHF